This T cell receptor beta chain was sequenced for a study of CD8+CD57+ T cells in acquired aplastic anemia listed by TCRdb under 2018. Context from the whole study: Extracted DNA from sorted CD4+ and CD8+ cells averaged 3.2 ug, ranging from roughly 0.17 to 27.4 ug. A CD8+CD57+ expansion meant a frequency higher than the mean frequency seen in healthy subjects. The full study reports these points: Some 30 CD8+ CDR3 sequences were shared between patients and controls but appeared highly expressed in patients and within their immunodominant clones. CD8+ Simpson's diversity did not differ significantly between patients and healthy controls (P=0.060).

Genomic DNA was used as template for profiling of TCR beta VDJ combinations and CDR3 sequences. TCR repertoire sequencing was run on an Illumina HiSeq 2000. Per the original workflow: TRBV/TRBJ rearrangement plots, CDR3 size and DJ length profiles, and Simpson's diversity index were used to evaluate the repertoires. Whichever DNA sequence was most abundant in the deep sequencing data was defined as the immunodominant clone. CDR3 amino acid sequences were checked for sharing across subjects and were also compared against the VDJdb database and published repertoires. TCRdb handled the public reads itself, with Q25 trimming in fastp and clone calling in MiXCR, and kept productive beta chains. Rows merge per CDR3 protein into single entries with the most common DNA and genes. The V and J calls here are based on TCRdb, not the publication. This sample holds about 120,000 distinct CDR3 sequences; about 60% were observed only once. The ten largest clonotypes hold 25% to 35% of the sample.

As to this clonotype: The clone's antigen remains unknown. No base quality values were provided; no much bigger clone lies one nucleotide off.

Patients chosen for sequencing had shown expansion of CD8+CD57+ cells by flow cytometry. All patients had severe acquired aplastic anemia diagnosed by International Study of Aplastic Anemia and Agranulocytosis and Camitta criteria. Patients had received no therapy at the time of blood sampling. TCR repertoires of sorted CD4+ and CD8+ blood T cells from severe aplastic anemia patients and healthy subjects were deep-sequenced in the study. Patients were enrolled under clinicaltrials.gov protocols 00001620, 01623167, 00001397, 00071045, 00081523 and 00961064 in the USA. Ficoll-Paque density gradient centrifugation was used to isolate peripheral blood mononuclear cells. CD4+ and CD8+ T cells were sorted by FACS or magnetic beads before DNA extraction. Including cysteine and phenylalanine, the CDR3 has 16 amino acids. The DNA shown is the 48-base CDR3, in frame from base 1. The V end gives up 2 bases and the J end 0 bases, leaving 7 bases in the junction not matched to a gene. CDR1 and CDR2 are drawn from the germline V gene: SGDLS, YYNGEE.

The TCR comes from a human donor with aplastic anemia. This receptor chain uses TRBV9 and TRBJ2-7; 8 central bases correspond to TRBD1. Sequencing used sorted CD4+, CD8+, or CD8+CD57+ T cells (not recorded which) from PBMCs. The DNA reads TGTGCCAGCAGCGTTGGGGGGACAGGCATCTCCTACGAGCAGTACTTC. Protein translation: CASSVGGTGISYEQYF.